This T cell receptor (beta chain) was retrieved from a study of technical replicates of blood from a few donors (TCRdb year 2017). The library relied on the immunoSEQ multiplex PCR assay. Imported from immuneACCESS, the table was reduced by TCRdb to in-frame sequences with V and J called. These copies leave out some clones; in studies compared against another copy, an unresolved V gene accounts for under half, and the cause of the remainder is not known. The sample profile shows over 50,000 clones; around 95% of them were found once. Of the sample, roughly 0.22% falls within the top ten clones. Concerning this clone: Its antigen has not been determined. No much larger clone is present one base from it, and per-base qualities are unavailable.

Spanning cysteine to phenylalanine, the CDR3 consists of 17 amino acids. The kept DNA is CDR3 alone, 51 bases in frame from the first base. CDR1 and CDR2, looked up from the germline V gene, are SGDLS and YYNGEE. Deletion took 0 bases off V and 4 bases off J, with a span of 19 bases between the germline ends. Sequenced input: T cells isolated from PBMCs. The clonotype comes from a human donor in good health. The sequence joins TRBV9 to TRBJ1-2; the D gene is not confidently resolved. At the DNA level, the sequence is TGTGCCAGCAGCGTAGAGGGCGGGTATACGGGATCCTATGGCTACACCTTC. Translated, it reads CASSVEGGYTGSYGYTF.